The next 18 T cell receptor beta chains were all read from a single sample in a study of Tregs in tolerant kidney transplant recipients. TCRdb's copy holds only in-frame clones and misses some; the assay was immunoSEQ multiplex PCR. The profile shows roughly 66,000 clones, over 85% of them singletons. The starting material was CD8+ T cells from blood, obtained before the transplant. The origin of the receptors is a human donor who received a combined kidney and bone marrow transplant.

This clone was detected a few times. J is TRBJ1-5 and V is TRBV10-3; 9 bases align to TRBD1. Germline lookup yields CDR1 ENHRY and CDR2 SYGVKD. Unmatched junction bases numbered 7, after V lost 6 bases and J lost 4 bases. CDR3 length: 15 amino acids. The DNA of the CDR3 is TGTGCCATCAGCCCCGGGACAGGGCTGAATCAGCCCCAGCATTTT. Translating it yields CAISPGTGLNQPQHF.

The rearrangement joins TRBV6-5 to TRBJ1-5; D not certain. V lost 5 bases to trimming and J lost 0 bases, with 8 bases between them. CDR3 length: 14 residues. Germline CDR1 and CDR2: MNHEY and SVGAGI. The CDR3 DNA is TGTGCCAGCAGTAACCGGTATAGCAATCAGCCCCAGCATTTT. It specifies CASSNRYSNQPQHF.

This chain links TRBV11-2 with TRBJ2-7, with 10 bases matching TRBD2. V lost 0 bases, J lost 1 base, and 3 bases stayed unmatched. This CDR3 is 16 amino acids long. Germline CDR1 is SGHAT and CDR2 is FQNNGV. The CDR3 DNA sequence: TGTGCCAGCAGCTTAGAGGTAGCGGGAGGTTCCTACGAGCAGTACTTC. Encoded protein: CASSLEVAGGSYEQYF.

The chain carries TRBV13 and TRBJ2-2; 9 nucleotides align to TRBD1. The germline V gene encodes CDR1 PRHDT and CDR2 FYEKMQ (reference sequence). The junction had 5 bases not matched to a gene; V was cut back by 5 bases and J by 7 bases. There are 14 residues in the CDR3. DNA for the CDR3: TGTGCCAGCAGCGTGGGGACAGGGCACGGGGAGCTGTTTTTT. Residues: CASSVGTGHGELFF.

The genes are TRBV4-3 and TRBJ2-1; D remains unclear. The V end was cut by 0 bases, the J end by 5 bases, with 8 bases between. Germline V gene data show CDR1 as LGHNA and CDR2 as YSLEER. CDR3 length equals 14 residues. CDR3 sequence (DNA): TGCGCCAGCAGCCAAGATACCAGGCACAATGAGCAGTTCTTC. Encoded protein: CASSQDTRHNEQFF.

CDR3 residues: CAGGTNEQFF. CDR3 DNA sequence: TGTGCCGGAGGAACCAATGAGCAGTTCTTC. V and J are TRBV7-2 and TRBJ2-1; D perhaps matches TRBD2 (5 bases). V lost 11 bases and J 6 bases, leaving 8 bases between the germline ends. The CDR3 loop spans 10 amino acids. Looked up from germline, CDR1 is SGHTA and CDR2 is FQGNSA.

This chain connects TRBV30 to TRBJ2-2; D remains unclear. This CDR3 comprises 12 residues. Germline V gene sequence: CDR1 GTSNPN, CDR2 SVGIG (reference sequence). V lost 4 bases, J lost 2 bases, and 5 bases lay in between. Here the CDR3 reads CAWTENTGELFF. The CDR3 DNA is TGTGCCTGGACAGAAAACACCGGGGAGCTGTTTTTT.

The chain joins TRBV5-4 to TRBJ2-7, with 10 nucleotides matching TRBD2. CDR1 and CDR2 from the germline V gene are SGHNT and YYREEE (reference sequence). V lost 4 bases to trimming and J lost 1 base; unmatched junction nucleotides: 5. The CDR3 is 15 amino acids. CDR3 bases: TGTGCCAGCAGCCTAACTAGCGGGGATTCCTACGAGCAGTACTTC. It codes for CASSLTSGDSYEQYF.

The V and J genes are TRBV5-4 and TRBJ1-1, with 7 bases fitting TRBD1. V lost 1 base and J lost 11; bases outside the gene matches: 11. Germline assignment: CDR1 SGHNT and CDR2 YYREEE (reference sequence). The CDR3 runs 14 residues. CDR3 in DNA: TGTGCCAGCAGCTTGACAGGGGAGGCCCGAGACGCTTTCTTT. Amino acids: CASSLTGEARDAFF.

V and J are TRBV29-1 and TRBJ2-7, with 8 bases lining up with TRBD1. Losses at the gene ends were 7 bases for V and 5 bases for J; bases not matched to a gene: 13. The CDR3 has 14 amino acids. Germline V lookup: CDR1 SQVTM, CDR2 ANQGSEA. The CDR3 region is CSAVTGALWNEQYF. For the CDR3, the DNA is TGCAGCGCTGTGACAGGGGCGCTTTGGAACGAGCAGTACTTC.

The chain is built from TRBV13 and TRBJ2-5; possible D gene TRBD1, 6 bases. Germline V CDR1 and CDR2: PRHDT, FYEKMQ (reference sequence). Trimming pared 4 bases from V and 2 bases from J, leaving 8 bases between. This CDR3 has 13 amino acids. The CDR3 spells CASSSRGQETQYF. In DNA form, the CDR3 reads TGTGCCAGCAGCTCCAGGGGTCAAGAGACCCAGTACTTC.

The V and J genes are TRBV11-2 and TRBJ1-2, with 7 bases matching TRBD1. After removal of 0 bases from V and 4 bases from J, the junction contained 5 bases not matched to a gene. The CDR3 loop spans 15 amino acids. In germline, CDR1 is SGHAT, CDR2 FQNNGV. CDR3 nucleotide sequence: TGTGCCAGCAGCTTAGATCCCCAGGGGGTCTATGGCTACACCTTC. As protein: CASSLDPQGVYGYTF.

The chain recombines TRBV19 with TRBJ2-3; the D gene is possibly TRBD2 (6 bases). The CDR3 has 15 residues. CDR1 and CDR2 from the germline V gene are LNHDA and SQIVND (reference sequence). V was shortened by 5 bases and J by 4 bases, with 16 bases between the two germline ends. CDR3 region: CASSPSGGVADTQYF. Here the CDR3 DNA reads TGTGCCAGTAGTCCTTCCGGCGGGGTCGCAGATACGCAGTATTTT.

The chain has TRBV6-1 and TRBJ2-1; no definite D call. Germline V gene sequence: CDR1 MNHNS, CDR2 SASEGT. V was pared by 5 bases and J by 6 bases, with 8 bases between. The CDR3 runs 12 residues. The CDR3 spells CASSLKTNEQFF. The CDR3 DNA follows: TGTGCCAGCAGTCTAAAAACCAATGAGCAGTTCTTC.

The J gene is TRBJ1-4, the V gene TRBV4-1, with D unclear. Germline V gene sequence: CDR1 MGHRA, CDR2 YSYEKL. This CDR3 region has 16 residues. Trimming shortened V by 3 bases and J by 1 base, and 12 bases separated the two germline ends. The CDR3 DNA is TGCGCCAGCAGCCATCCTCGGACTGGAACTAATGAAAAACTGTTTTTT. As protein: CASSHPRTGTNEKLFF.

The rearrangement uses TRBV7-8 and TRBJ1-2, with 8 positions matching TRBD1. The length of the CDR3 is 16 residues. V was clipped by 4 bases and J by 2 bases; unmatched bases: 9. The germline V gene encodes CDR1 SGHVS and CDR2 FQNEAQ. The CDR3 DNA reads as TGTGCCAGCAGCTCGGACAGGGTTCAACTCAACTATGGCTACACCTTC. It encodes CASSSDRVQLNYGYTF.

The chain uses TRBV9 and TRBJ2-2; 7 nucleotides line up with TRBD2. The CDR3 consists of 17 residues. With V trimmed by 0 bases and J by 3 bases, 8 bases remained unmatched. Germline CDR1 reads SGDLS; CDR2 reads YYNGEE. The CDR3 is CASSVATGGGDTGELFF. The DNA for the CDR3 is TGTGCCAGCAGCGTAGCTACTGGCGGGGGAGACACCGGGGAGCTGTTTTTT.

The chain has TRBV19 and TRBJ1-2; D uncertain. This CDR3 has 12 amino acids. The germline V and J ends were trimmed by 3 bases and 7 bases, with 9 bases remaining between them. Germline V lookup: CDR1 LNHDA, CDR2 SQIVND (reference sequence). CDR3 sequence reads: CASSIGSRGYTF. CDR3 DNA: TGTGCCAGTAGTATTGGCAGTCGTGGCTACACCTTC. Based on the CDR3 plus reference TRBV19 and TRBJ1-2, the full variable domain is DGGITQSPKYLFRKEGQNVTLSCEQNLNHDAMYWYRQDPGQGLRLIYYSQIVNDFQKGDIAEGYSVSREKKESFPLTVTSAQKNPTAFYLCASSIGSRGYTFGSGTRLTVV.